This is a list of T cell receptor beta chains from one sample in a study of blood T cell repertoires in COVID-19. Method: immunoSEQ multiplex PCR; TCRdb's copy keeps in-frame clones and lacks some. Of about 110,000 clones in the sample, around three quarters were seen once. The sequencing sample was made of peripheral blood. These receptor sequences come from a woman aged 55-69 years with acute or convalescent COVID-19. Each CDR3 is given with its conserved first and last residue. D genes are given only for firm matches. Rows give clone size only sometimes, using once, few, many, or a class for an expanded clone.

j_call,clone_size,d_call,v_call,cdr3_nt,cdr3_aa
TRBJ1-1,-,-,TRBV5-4,TGTGCCAGCAGCTACCCCGGATACGAGGACACTGAAGCTTTCTTT,CASSYPGYEDTEAFF
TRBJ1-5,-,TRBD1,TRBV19,TGTGCCACCAAGCGAGACAGGGTTGCGCCCCAGCATTTT,CATKRDRVAPQHF
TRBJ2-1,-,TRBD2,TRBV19,TGTGCCAGTAGTAGGGGAGCGGGGGGTCGCTCCTACAATGAGCAGTTCTTC,CASSRGAGGRSYNEQFF
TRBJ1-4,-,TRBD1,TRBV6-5,TGTGCCAGCAGTTCCTCAGGGGGCTTTTGGGAAAAACTGTTTTTT,CASSSSGGFWEKLFF
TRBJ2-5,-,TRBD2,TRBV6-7,TGTGCCAGCAGTTACTCGATCCCAGCGGGGGGCCAAGAGACCCAGTACTTC,CASSYSIPAGGQETQYF
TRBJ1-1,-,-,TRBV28,TGTGCCAGCAGTTTGGGGGGTCTTGGGTTGTACACTGAAGCTTTCTTT,CASSLGGLGLYTEAFF
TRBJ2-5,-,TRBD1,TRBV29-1,TGCAGCGTCCCGACAGGGGGAGAGACCCAGTACTTC,CSVPTGGETQYF
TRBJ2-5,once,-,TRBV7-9,TGTGCCAGCAGCGCCACTAGCTCGAAAGAGACCCAGTACTTC,CASSATSSKETQYF
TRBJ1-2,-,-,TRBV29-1,TGCAGCGTTGGGGCGTCGAACTATGGCTACACCTTC,CSVGASNYGYTF
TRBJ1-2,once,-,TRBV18,TGTGCCAGCTCACCACCGATAACAGGGATGGTCTATGGCTACACCTTC,CASSPPITGMVYGYTF
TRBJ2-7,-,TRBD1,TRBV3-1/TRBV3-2,TGTGCCAGCAGCCAAGATCGACTTGGGACAGGGTCTTACGAGCAGTACTTC,CASSQDRLGTGSYEQYF
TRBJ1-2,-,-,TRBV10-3,TGTGCCATCAGTGGGAACGGAGATGGCTACACCTTC,CAISGNGDGYTF
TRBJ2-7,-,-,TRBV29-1,TGCAGCGTTGCCGGTATCTCCTACGAGCAGTACTTC,CSVAGISYEQYF
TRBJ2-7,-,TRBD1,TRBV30,TGTGCCTGGAGTCACAGGGGTTACGAGCAGTACTTC,CAWSHRGYEQYF
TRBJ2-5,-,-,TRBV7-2,TGTGCCAGCAGCCCAGCGGAGACCCAGTACTTC,CASSPAETQYF
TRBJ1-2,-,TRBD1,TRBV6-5,TGTGCCAGCATGAGGGGACAGGGGAACTATGGCTACACCTTC,CASMRGQGNYGYTF
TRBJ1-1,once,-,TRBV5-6,TGTGCCAGCAGCTTAAGGGGTTTGAACACTGAAGCTTTCTTT,CASSLRGLNTEAFF
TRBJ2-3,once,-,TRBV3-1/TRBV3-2,TGTGCCAGCAGCCAAGATGAGAGGGGGGGACACACAGATACGCAGTATTTT,CASSQDERGGHTDTQYF
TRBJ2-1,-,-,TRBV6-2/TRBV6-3,TGTGCCAGCAGTTTAAACGAGCACAATGAGCAGTTCTTC,CASSLNEHNEQFF
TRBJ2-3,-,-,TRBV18,TGTGCCAGCTCACCACCGACTAGAGTAGTGGATACGCAGTATTTT,CASSPPTRVVDTQYF
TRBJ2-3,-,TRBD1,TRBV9,TGTGCCAGCAGCGTGGGACAGGGGACAGATACGCAGTATTTT,CASSVGQGTDTQYF
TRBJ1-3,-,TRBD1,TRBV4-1,TGCGCCAGCAGCCAAGACGGGACAGCTGGAAACACCATATATTTT,CASSQDGTAGNTIYF
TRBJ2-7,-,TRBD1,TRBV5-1,TGCGCCAGCAGCGTGGGCCGCCGCCGGGACAGGGGAGGCGAGCAGTACTTC,CASSVGRRRDRGGEQYF
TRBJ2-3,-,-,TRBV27,TGTGCCAGCAGTTCCCTCACCCGACAGTATAACACAGATACGCAGTATTTT,CASSSLTRQYNTDTQYF
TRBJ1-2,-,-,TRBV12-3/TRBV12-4,TGTGCCACCTGGTGGGGCGTTGGCTACACCTTC,CATWWGVGYTF
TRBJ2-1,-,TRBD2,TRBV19,TGTGCCAGTAGTATCCAAGCTAGCGGGGTGGTCAATGAGCAGTTCTTC,CASSIQASGVVNEQFF
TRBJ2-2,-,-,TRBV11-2,TGTGCCAGCAGCCTCTATGGCGGGGGCCTGAACACCGGGGAGCTGTTTTTT,CASSLYGGGLNTGELFF
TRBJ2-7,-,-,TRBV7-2,TGTGCCAGCAGCCTAGCCGTATCCGGGACATACTCCTACGAGCAGTACTTC,CASSLAVSGTYSYEQYF
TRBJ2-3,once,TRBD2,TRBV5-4,TGTGCCAGCAGCCTTGCGTCCGCGGGGGGCTCTACAACAGATACGCAGTATTTT,CASSLASAGGSTTDTQYF
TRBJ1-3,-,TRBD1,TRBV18,TGTGCCAGCTCTCCGGGACAGACTAGAAACACCATATATTTT,CASSPGQTRNTIYF
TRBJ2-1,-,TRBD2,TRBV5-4,TGTGCCAGCAGGGCCCCCGGTGGGGAGGGCAATGAGCAGTTCTTC,CASRAPGGEGNEQFF
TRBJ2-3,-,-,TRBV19,TGTGCCAGTAGAAAGGAGGGGTACACAGATACGCAGTATTTT,CASRKEGYTDTQYF
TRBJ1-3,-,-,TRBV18,TGTGCCAGCTCACCGGGGGCGGCTACCTCTGGAAACACCATATATTTT,CASSPGAATSGNTIYF